The 32 T cell receptor beta chains listed next were all sequenced from one sample in a study of OX40 agonist ivuxolimab in advanced cancers. Sequencing used immunoSEQ multiplex PCR; TCRdb keeps in-frame clones, though not all of them. This sample has more than 75,000 clones; 84% occur once, and the top ten carry about 5.8%. The material was CD4+ or CD8+ T cells sorted from blood, obtained in a trial of the OX40 agonist ivuxolimab. The receptors derive from an adult with an advanced solid tumor such as melanoma, head and neck, liver or kidney cancer.

The gene calls are TRBV6-5 and TRBJ2-2, with D possibly TRBD2 on 6 matching bases. This CDR3 is 15 amino acids long. Germline-derived CDR1 and CDR2 are MNHEY and SVGAGI. V lost 6 bases and J 7 bases, leaving 18 bases between the germline ends. The CDR3 DNA sequence: TGTGCCAGCAGACACTCGGACATCGGGGGCGGGGAGCTGTTTTTT. Residues: CASRHSDIGGGELFF.

The chain couples TRBV7-9 to TRBJ1-2; TRBD1 is a possible D gene (6 bases). Germline-derived CDR1 and CDR2 are SEHNR and FQNEAQ (reference sequence). This CDR3 spans 16 amino acids. V lost 7 bases and J lost 1, with 19 bases in between. CDR3 DNA: TGTGCCAGCACCGGGGGCGCCGGGGAACATAACTATGGCTACACCTTC. It encodes CASTGGAGEHNYGYTF. Full variable domain (outside the CDR3, taken from reference TRBV7-9 and TRBJ1-2): DTGVSQNPRHKITKRGQNVTFRCDPISEHNRLYWYRQTLGQGPEFLTYFQNEAQLEKSRLLSDRFSAERPKGSFSTLEIQRTEQGDSAMYLCASTGGAGEHNYGYTFGSGTRLTVV.

This chain links TRBV2 with TRBJ1-6; D ambiguous. This CDR3 is 14 amino acids long. With 9 bases removed from V and 4 bases from J, the gap between germline ends came to 13 bases. CDR1 is SNHLY, CDR2 FYNNEI, per germline. The CDR3 is CASFMGTYNSPLHF. The CDR3 bases are TGTGCCAGTTTTATGGGAACATATAATTCACCCCTCCACTTT.

The table lists this clone with a few counts. The chain couples TRBV5-1 to TRBJ2-2, with 12 bases fitting TRBD2. V dropped 4 bases and J dropped 5; count of bases not matched to a gene: 3. Germline loops: CDR1 SGHRS, CDR2 YFSETQ. CDR3 size: 15 residues. CDR3 protein: CASSRTSGRTGELFF. The CDR3 DNA sequence: TGCGCCAGCAGCCGAACTAGCGGGAGGACCGGGGAGCTGTTTTTT.

The chain uses TRBV5-4 and TRBJ2-1; a possible D gene is TRBD1 (5 bases). The CDR3 is 13 residues long. Trimming took 2 bases from V and 5 from J, leaving 8 bases between them. From germline, CDR1 is SGHNT and CDR2 YYREEE (reference sequence). CDR3 protein: CASSFPGNNEQFF. CDR3 in DNA: TGTGCCAGCAGCTTTCCAGGGAACAATGAGCAGTTCTTC. The variable domain in full, with the rest retrieved from reference TRBV5-4 and TRBJ2-1, is ETGVTQSPTHLIKTRGQQVTLRCSSQSGHNTVSWYQQALGQGPQFIFQYYREEENGRGNFPPRFSGLQFPNYSSELNVNALELDDSALYLCASSFPGNNEQFFGPGTRLTVL.

This chain joins TRBV6-6 and TRBJ1-2; 8 bases fit TRBD1. The junction had 7 bases not matched to a gene; V was cut back by 6 bases and J by 4 bases. Germline CDR1 MNHNY, CDR2 SVGAGI (reference sequence). The CDR3 consists of 14 residues. The CDR3 region is CASSYGQGVYGYTF. CDR3 nucleotide sequence: TGTGCCAGCAGCTACGGACAGGGCGTCTATGGCTACACCTTC.

J is TRBJ2-2 and V is TRBV7-2; D is unclear. V dropped 5 bases and J dropped 15 bases, with 19 bases sitting between them. Germline CDR1 and CDR2: SGHTA and FQGNSA. CDR3 length equals 13 residues. CDR3 sequence (DNA): TGTGCCAGCAGCCCAATAACCTTCTCGATGGTGTTTTTT. This gives the protein CASSPITFSMVFF.

The gene calls are TRBV18 and TRBJ1-2; tentative D call: TRBD1 (5 bases). V was shortened by 3 bases and J by 3 bases, with 5 bases between the two germline ends. Germline V gene lookup returns CDR1 KGHSH and CDR2 LQKENI. The CDR3 has 12 residues. DNA for the CDR3: TGTGCCAGCTCACCGGGGGACTATGGCTACACCTTC. Translated: CASSPGDYGYTF.

In this sample, this clone turned up a few times. The chain recombines TRBV2 with TRBJ2-7, with D tentatively TRBD1 or TRBD2 (6 bases each). V lost 5 bases and J lost 7, with 12 bases in between. The CDR3 loop spans 12 amino acids. Germline CDR1 SNHLY, CDR2 FYNNEI. In DNA form, the CDR3 reads TGTGCCAGCAGTCAAGGGGGGAGGGAGCAGTACTTC. The encoded protein is CASSQGGREQYF.

This clone was detected only a few times. The chain carries TRBV7-3 and TRBJ2-5; D could derive from TRBD1 or TRBD2 (5 bases each). Germline V gene lookup returns CDR1 SGHTA and CDR2 FQGTGA. Between the trimmed V and J ends, which lost 3 bases and 5 bases, there was a span of 10 bases. CDR3 length: 13 amino acids. CDR3 coding DNA: TGTGCCAGCAGCTTGGGGGTTGGGGAGACCCAGTACTTC. It yields the protein CASSLGVGETQYF.

This rearrangement joins TRBV9 to TRBJ1-1, with a possible D match to TRBD1 (5 bases). From germline, CDR1 is SGDLS and CDR2 YYNGEE. The CDR3 length is 13 residues. V lost 2 bases and J 7 bases, leaving 12 bases between the germline ends. CDR3 in DNA: TGTGCCAGCAGCGTCGACGTGGGGGGTGAAGCTTTCTTT. Amino acids: CASSVDVGGEAFF.

V is TRBV19 and J is TRBJ2-3; perhaps TRBD2 as D (5 bases). V lost 8 bases to trimming and J lost 5 bases, with 14 bases between them. Germline CDR1 and CDR2: LNHDA and SQIVND (reference sequence). This CDR3 has 13 residues. The CDR3 loop reads CASCKRPGDTQYF. CDR3 nucleotide sequence: TGTGCCAGTTGTAAGCGGCCAGGAGATACGCAGTATTTT.

The chain has TRBV30 and TRBJ2-3; TRBD2 matches at 10 bases. The trim removed 5 bases at V and 5 bases at J, leaving 4 bases unmatched. This CDR3 has 13 amino acids. CDR1 and CDR2 from the germline V gene are GTSNPN and SVGIG (reference sequence). The CDR3 loop is CAWESGGEDTQYF. The CDR3 nucleotides read TGTGCCTGGGAGAGCGGGGGGGAAGATACGCAGTATTTT.

This CDR3 is CASTVRGRETQYF. The CDR3, as DNA: TGCGCCAGCACAGTCAGAGGGCGGGAGACCCAGTACTTC. The chain joins TRBV10-2 to TRBJ2-5, with D perhaps matching TRBD2 (5 bases). The CDR3 covers 13 residues. V was shortened by 7 bases and J by 5 bases, with 14 bases between the two germline ends. The germline V gene has CDR1 WSHSY and CDR2 SAAADI.

The chain couples TRBV7-8 to TRBJ2-1; D ambiguous. This CDR3 has 16 amino acids. Germline loops: CDR1 SGHVS, CDR2 FQNEAQ. V was cut by 5 bases and J by 2 bases, with 16 bases left in between. CDR3 residues: CASSIDKDRPYNEQFF. CDR3 DNA sequence: TGTGCCAGCAGCATAGATAAGGACCGGCCCTACAATGAGCAGTTCTTC.

This clone appeared a single time. This chain joins TRBV7-9 and TRBJ2-5, with 9 nucleotides matching TRBD2. Per germline, CDR1 SEHNR and CDR2 FQNEAQ (reference sequence). The CDR3 has 16 amino acids. V trimming: 10 bases; J trimming: 2 bases; junction bases outside the gene matches: 14. CDR3 sequence: CATQKGVAGEQETQYF. DNA for the CDR3: TGTGCCACCCAGAAGGGAGTAGCGGGAGAGCAAGAGACCCAGTACTTC.

The sample holds one count of this clone. This chain connects TRBV19 to TRBJ1-1, with a weak D call TRBD1 (5 bases). CDR1 and CDR2 (germline): LNHDA, SQIVND (reference sequence). The CDR3 has 15 amino acids. Trimming removed 5 bases from V and 1 base from J, with 14 bases in between. CDR3 loop: CASSPLLDTNTEAFF. CDR3 DNA: TGTGCCAGTAGTCCCCTCCTGGACACGAACACTGAAGCTTTCTTT.

The chain links TRBV27 to TRBJ2-7; TRBD1 might be the D (6 bases). Between the trimmed V and J ends, which lost 2 bases and 0 bases, there was a span of 14 bases. The germline CDR1 and CDR2 sequences are MNHEY and SMNVEV (reference sequence). This CDR3 region has 16 residues. The CDR3 is CASSLGPGTTSYEQYF. CDR3 in DNA: TGTGCCAGCAGTTTAGGCCCCGGGACAACCTCCTACGAGCAGTACTTC.

J is TRBJ2-1 and V is TRBV23-1; TRBD2 might be the D (7 bases). TRBV23-1 is flagged as an ORF with uncertain function. V was trimmed by 2 bases and J by 3 bases, leaving 23 bases between them. This CDR3 region has 19 residues. The CDR3 reads CASSQTAGGAKGSYNEQFF. Written as DNA, the CDR3 is TGCGCCAGCAGTCAAACCGCTGGGGGGGCAAAAGGGAGCTACAATGAGCAGTTCTTC.

The chain carries TRBV29-1 and TRBJ1-2; no clear D gene. Trimming took off 6 bases at V and 0 bases at J, with 14 bases between the two ends. CDR3 size: 14 residues. Germline assignment: CDR1 SQVTM and CDR2 ANQGSEA. CDR3 sequence (DNA): TGCAGCGTCCGTCTGCCTACAGCTAACTATGGCTACACCTTC. It specifies CSVRLPTANYGYTF.

V is TRBV19 and J is TRBJ2-2; possibly TRBD2 for D (5 bases). The CDR3 is 16 residues long. Germline loops: CDR1 LNHDA, CDR2 SQIVND (reference sequence). Trimming removed 5 bases from V and 3 bases from J, with 16 bases in between. DNA for the CDR3: TGTGCCAGTAGTCCCGCCAGGACTGGGGACACCGGGGAGCTGTTTTTT. Amino acid sequence: CASSPARTGDTGELFF.

This chain connects TRBV4-1 to TRBJ1-5, with D unresolved. The V gene lost 0 bases and the J gene lost 6 bases, with 15 bases spanning the gap. CDR3 size: 16 residues. Germline lookup yields CDR1 MGHRA and CDR2 YSYEKL. The CDR3 loop reads CASSQDLRGYGQPQHF. The CDR3 DNA follows: TGCGCCAGCAGCCAAGATCTGAGAGGGTACGGTCAGCCCCAGCATTTT.

V usage is TRBV15 and J usage is TRBJ2-2; D might be TRBD1 (5 bases). Germline CDR1 and CDR2: LNHNV and YYDKDF (reference sequence). V was clipped by 1 base and J by 3 bases, with 12 bases between them. The CDR3 runs 16 residues. The CDR3 here is CATSRVKLGDTGELFF. CDR3 sequence (DNA): TGTGCCACCAGCAGAGTCAAGCTAGGGGACACCGGGGAGCTGTTTTTT. Drawing the rest from reference TRBV15 and TRBJ2-2, the complete variable domain is DAMVIQNPRYQVTQFGKPVTLSCSQTLNHNVMYWYQQKSSQAPKLLFHYYDKDFNNEADTPDNFQSRRPNTSFCFLDIRSPGLGDTAMYLCATSRVKLGDTGELFFGEGSRLTVL.

V usage is TRBV6-5 and J usage is TRBJ2-7; the D is unclear. Germline CDR1 reads MNHEY; CDR2 reads SVGAGI. The CDR3 length is 13 residues. Between the trimmed V and J ends, which lost 2 bases and 1 base, there was a span of 6 bases. The CDR3 loop is CASSYRASYEQYF. CDR3 sequence (DNA): TGTGCCAGCAGTTACAGGGCATCCTACGAGCAGTACTTC.

This sequence joins TRBV19 and TRBJ1-5; perhaps TRBD1 as D (6 bases). Trimming pared 1 base from V and 0 bases from J, leaving 10 bases between. This CDR3 has 16 residues. Germline loops: CDR1 LNHDA, CDR2 SQIVND (reference sequence). CDR3 sequence: CASSIGRQVSNQPQHF. The CDR3 coding sequence is TGTGCCAGTAGTATAGGTCGACAGGTTAGCAATCAGCCCCAGCATTTT. Looking up the rest from reference TRBV19 and TRBJ1-5 gives the full variable domain: DGGITQSPKYLFRKEGQNVTLSCEQNLNHDAMYWYRQDPGQGLRLIYYSQIVNDFQKGDIAEGYSVSREKKESFPLTVTSAQKNPTAFYLCASSIGRQVSNQPQHFGDGTRLSIL.

J is TRBJ2-7 and V is TRBV19; TRBD1 is a possible D gene (6 bases). The CDR3 is 14 amino acids. The germline gives CDR1 LNHDA, CDR2 SQIVND (reference sequence). With 6 bases removed from V and 3 bases from J, the gap between germline ends came to 15 bases. The CDR3 sequence: CASRRQEVDYEQYF. In nucleotides, the CDR3 is TGTGCCAGTAGAAGACAGGAGGTGGACTACGAGCAGTACTTC.

This chain joins TRBV4-2 and TRBJ1-6, with D unclear. CDR1 is LGHNA and CDR2 is YNFKEQ in the germline V gene. Trimming pared 1 base from V and 5 bases from J, leaving 15 bases between. This CDR3 contains 17 residues. The CDR3 sequence: CASSQVFGQADNSPLHF. In DNA form, the CDR3 reads TGTGCCAGCAGCCAAGTTTTCGGGCAGGCCGATAATTCACCCCTCCACTTT.

The V and J genes are TRBV28 and TRBJ2-2; the match to TRBD2 covers 10 bases. Trimming took 6 bases from V and 4 from J; bases not matched to a gene: 8. Per germline, CDR1 MDHEN and CDR2 SYDVKM. The length of the CDR3 is 16 residues. CDR3 sequence reads: CASRQREGRGTGELFF. CDR3 sequence (DNA): TGTGCCAGCAGACAGCGGGAGGGCCGGGGCACCGGGGAGCTGTTTTTT. The variable domain in full, with the rest retrieved from reference TRBV28 and TRBJ2-2, is DVKVTQSSRYLVKRTGEKVFLECVQDMDHENMFWYRQDPGLGLRLIYFSYDVKMKEKGDIPEGYSVSREKKERFSLILESASTNQTSMYLCASRQREGRGTGELFFGEGSRLTVL.

This chain joins TRBV5-1 and TRBJ2-7; 11 bases are shared with TRBD1. V gave up 3 bases and J gave up 7 bases; unmatched junction bases: 6. The CDR3 runs to 14 residues. Germline V CDR1 and CDR2: SGHRS, YFSETQ. Here the CDR3 reads CASSSRTGGGEQYF. The CDR3, as DNA: TGCGCCAGCAGCTCAAGGACAGGGGGCGGGGAGCAGTACTTC.

The chain joins TRBV7-6 to TRBJ1-2, with 7 bases matching TRBD1. CDR3 length equals 12 residues. After removal of 5 bases from V and 4 bases from J, the junction contained 1 base not matched to a gene. Looked up from germline, CDR1 is SGHVS and CDR2 is FNYEAQ. The CDR3 nucleotides read TGTGCCAGCAGCCGGGACAGCTATGGCTACACCTTC. It yields the protein CASSRDSYGYTF. The full variable domain, rest sourced from reference TRBV7-6 and TRBJ1-2, is GAGVSQSPRYKVTKRGQDVALRCDPISGHVSLYWYRQALGQGPEFLTYFNYEAQQDKSGLPNDRFSAERPEGSISTLTIQRTEQRDSAMYRCASSRDSYGYTFGSGTRLTVV.

V usage is TRBV7-2 and J usage is TRBJ2-7; D is ambiguous. Trimming pared 1 base from V and 5 bases from J, leaving 12 bases between. The CDR3 has 14 residues. The V gene's germline CDR1 is SGHTA and CDR2 FQGNSA. The CDR3 reads CASSLGKAYHEQYF. CDR3 in DNA: TGTGCCAGCAGCTTAGGCAAGGCTTACCACGAGCAGTACTTC. Variable domain in full (rest from reference TRBV7-2 and TRBJ2-7): GAGVSQSPSNKVTEKGKDVELRCDPISGHTALYWYRQSLGQGLEFLIYFQGNSAPDKSGLPSDRFSAERTGGSVSTLTIQRTQQEDSAVYLCASSLGKAYHEQYFGPGTRLTVT.

The chain joins TRBV18 to TRBJ2-2; D is unclear. V lost 6 bases and J 1 base, leaving 6 bases between the germline ends. From germline, CDR1 is KGHSH and CDR2 LQKENI. The CDR3 totals 13 residues. CDR3 coding DNA: TGTGCCAGCTCGAAACAGAACACCGGGGAGCTGTTTTTT. The encoded protein is CASSKQNTGELFF.